The clone carrying this TCR beta chain turned up a few times. Once RNA had been extracted, it was reverse transcribed into cDNA to act as the sequencing template. The data were produced by immunoSEQ multiplex PCR, yet TCRdb's version contains in-frame clones alone and is incomplete. The data hold approximately 150,000 clones, with about 54% observed a single time. Per germline, CDR1 SGHDT and CDR2 YYEEEE. V was cut by 3 bases and J by 5 bases, with 11 bases left in between. This CDR3 comprises 13 residues. The sample comes from a study of CD8+ T cells in alopecia areata. This TCR came from a human donor in good health. Source material: CD4+ T cells sorted from blood. The J gene is TRBJ1-1, the V gene TRBV5-6; D is possibly TRBD1 (6 bases). The CDR3 loop is CASSSGARTEAFF. The CDR3 DNA reads as TGTGCCAGCAGCTCGGGGGCGCGGACTGAAGCTTTCTTT.